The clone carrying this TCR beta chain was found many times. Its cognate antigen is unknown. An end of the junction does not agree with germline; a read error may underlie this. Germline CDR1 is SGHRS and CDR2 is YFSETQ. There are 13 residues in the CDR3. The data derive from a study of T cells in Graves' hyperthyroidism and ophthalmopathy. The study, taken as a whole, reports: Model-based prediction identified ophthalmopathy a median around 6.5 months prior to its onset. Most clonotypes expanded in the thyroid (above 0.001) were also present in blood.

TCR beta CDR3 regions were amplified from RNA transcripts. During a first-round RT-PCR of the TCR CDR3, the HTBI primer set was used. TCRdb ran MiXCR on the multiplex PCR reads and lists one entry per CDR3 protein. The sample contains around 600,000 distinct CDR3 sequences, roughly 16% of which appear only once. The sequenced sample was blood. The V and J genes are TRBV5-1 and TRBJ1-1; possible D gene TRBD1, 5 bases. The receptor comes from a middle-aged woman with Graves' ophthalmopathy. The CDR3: CASSLTANTEAFF. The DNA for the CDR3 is TGTGCCAGCAGCCTGACAGCGAACACTGAAGCTTTCTTT.